Listed below are T cell receptor beta chains from one sample, sequenced in a study of shared clonotypes between healthy human individuals. Sequenced by immunoSEQ multiplex PCR; TCRdb stores in-frame clones only, minus some. The sample records about 1.5 million clones, 98% being singletons. Sequenced input: naive CD4+ T cells sorted from blood. All receptors derive from a man in his thirties or forties in good health. The CDR3 runs from the conserved cysteine through the conserved F or W. Each record gives: CDR3 protein, CDR3 DNA, V gene, D gene, clone size, J gene. A D gene is named only where the DNA matches it firmly. Size values are once, few and many counts, or a class for expanded clones, and some rows have none.

CDR3 protein: CASYQDRLRSGYTF
CDR3 DNA: TGTGCCAGTTATCAAGACAGGTTACGGTCTGGCTACACCTTC
V gene: TRBV6-5
D gene: -
clone size: -
J gene: TRBJ1-2

CDR3 protein: CASSSTGFAGNTIYF
CDR3 DNA: TGTGCCAGCAGCTCGACAGGGTTTGCTGGAAACACCATATATTTT
V gene: TRBV7-9
D gene: TRBD1
clone size: -
J gene: TRBJ1-3

CDR3 protein: CATREIPSGTNNEQFF
CDR3 DNA: TGTGCCACCAGAGAGATCCCTAGCGGGACGAACAATGAGCAGTTCTTC
V gene: TRBV18
D gene: TRBD2
clone size: -
J gene: TRBJ2-1

CDR3 protein: CASSTSVSHEQYF
CDR3 DNA: TGTGCCAGTAGTACTAGTGTGAGCCACGAGCAGTACTTC
V gene: TRBV19
D gene: -
clone size: -
J gene: TRBJ2-7

CDR3 protein: CASSSRRGVSELFF
CDR3 DNA: TGTGCCAGCAGCTCCAGGCGGGGAGTGAGCGAGCTGTTTTTT
V gene: TRBV7-2
D gene: -
clone size: -
J gene: TRBJ2-2

CDR3 protein: CASSVDHNTGELFF
CDR3 DNA: TGTGCCAGCAGCGTAGACCATAACACCGGGGAGCTGTTTTTT
V gene: TRBV9
D gene: -
clone size: -
J gene: TRBJ2-2

CDR3 protein: CASSLGGGLAAYEQYF
CDR3 DNA: TGCGCCAGCAGCTTGGGAGGGGGACTAGCGGCCTACGAGCAGTACTTC
V gene: TRBV5-1
D gene: TRBD2
clone size: -
J gene: TRBJ2-7

CDR3 protein: CASSTQDSFDIRGYTF
CDR3 DNA: TGTGCCAGCAGCACCCAGGACAGCTTCGATATAAGGGGCTACACCTTC
V gene: TRBV9
D gene: -
clone size: -
J gene: TRBJ1-2

CDR3 protein: CASSPHERQPQHF
CDR3 DNA: TGTGCCAGCTCACCACATGAGCGTCAGCCCCAGCATTTT
V gene: TRBV18
D gene: -
clone size: -
J gene: TRBJ1-5

CDR3 protein: CASSLRDVQGVGYNEQFF
CDR3 DNA: TGTGCCAGCAGTTTAAGGGACGTTCAGGGGGTGGGCTACAATGAGCAGTTCTTC
V gene: TRBV27
D gene: TRBD1
clone size: -
J gene: TRBJ2-1

CDR3 protein: CATSRDSGGNTIYF
CDR3 DNA: TGTGCCACCAGCAGAGATTCTGGTGGAAACACCATATATTTT
V gene: TRBV15
D gene: -
clone size: -
J gene: TRBJ1-3

CDR3 protein: CASSLGGRPQGTEAFF
CDR3 DNA: TGTGCCAGCAGCTTGGGCGGACGGCCCCAGGGCACTGAAGCTTTCTTT
V gene: TRBV5-4
D gene: -
clone size: -
J gene: TRBJ1-1

CDR3 protein: CASSSDRGYASAGANVLTF
CDR3 DNA: TGCGCCAGCAGCTCGGACAGGGGGTATGCCTCCGCTGGGGCCAACGTCCTGACTTTC
V gene: TRBV5-1
D gene: TRBD1
clone size: -
J gene: TRBJ2-6

CDR3 protein: CASRRGGAGGSNEQFF
CDR3 DNA: TGTGCCAGCAGGAGGGGAGGAGCGGGAGGGTCAAATGAGCAGTTCTTC
V gene: TRBV25-1
D gene: TRBD2
clone size: -
J gene: TRBJ2-1

CDR3 protein: CASTDNTDTQYF
CDR3 DNA: TGTGCCAGCACTGATAACACAGATACGCAGTATTTT
V gene: TRBV2
D gene: -
clone size: few
J gene: TRBJ2-3

CDR3 protein: CSASVQETQYF
CDR3 DNA: TGCAGTGCTAGTGTCCAAGAGACCCAGTACTTC
V gene: TRBV20-1
D gene: -
clone size: -
J gene: TRBJ2-5

CDR3 protein: CASSLAWQPQHF
CDR3 DNA: TGTGCCAGCAGCTTAGCGTGGCAGCCCCAGCATTTT
V gene: TRBV7-8
D gene: -
clone size: once
J gene: TRBJ1-5

CDR3 protein: CASSWGPSGNTIYF
CDR3 DNA: TGTGCCAGCAGTTGGGGTCCCTCTGGAAACACCATATATTTT
V gene: TRBV28
D gene: -
clone size: -
J gene: TRBJ1-3

CDR3 protein: CASSLLGGLAEKLFF
CDR3 DNA: TGTGCCAGCAGCTTATTAGGGGGGCTGGCTGAAAAACTGTTTTTT
V gene: TRBV7-2
D gene: -
clone size: -
J gene: TRBJ1-4

CDR3 protein: CASSPRAGGHEQYF
CDR3 DNA: TGTGCCAGCAGCCCCCGGGCAGGGGGCCACGAGCAGTACTTC
V gene: TRBV7-2
D gene: TRBD1
clone size: -
J gene: TRBJ2-7

CDR3 protein: CASSEMGQGAGEAFF
CDR3 DNA: TGCGCCAGCAGTGAAATGGGACAGGGGGCTGGTGAAGCTTTCTTT
V gene: TRBV10-1
D gene: TRBD1
clone size: -
J gene: TRBJ1-1

CDR3 protein: CAISAAGLTTGQYF
CDR3 DNA: TGTGCCATCAGTGCGGCGGGACTCACTACGGGGCAGTACTTC
V gene: TRBV10-3
D gene: -
clone size: -
J gene: TRBJ2-7

CDR3 protein: CASSQEWGPISQFF
CDR3 DNA: TGTGCCAGCAGCCAAGAGTGGGGCCCTATCTCACAGTTCTTC
V gene: TRBV4-2
D gene: -
clone size: -
J gene: TRBJ2-1

CDR3 protein: CASSRDFGEKLFF
CDR3 DNA: TGTGCCAGCAGCCGGGACTTCGGTGAAAAACTGTTTTTT
V gene: TRBV7-2
D gene: -
clone size: -
J gene: TRBJ1-4

CDR3 protein: CASSSTGVAGNTIYF
CDR3 DNA: TGTGCCAGCAGCTCAACGGGAGTGGCTGGAAACACCATATATTTT
V gene: TRBV25-1
D gene: -
clone size: -
J gene: TRBJ1-3

CDR3 protein: CSARGTAQGETQYF
CDR3 DNA: TGCAGCGCCCGTGGGACAGCTCAGGGGGAGACCCAGTACTTC
V gene: TRBV29-1
D gene: TRBD1
clone size: -
J gene: TRBJ2-5

CDR3 protein: CASLLPTGECAGNTIYF
CDR3 DNA: TGTGCCAGCTTACTTCCTACAGGGGAATGCGCTGGAAACACCATATATTTT
V gene: TRBV21-1
D gene: -
clone size: -
J gene: TRBJ1-3

CDR3 protein: CASSSKLDRGYEQYF
CDR3 DNA: TGTGCCAGCAGTTCCAAATTGGATAGGGGCTACGAGCAGTACTTC
V gene: TRBV28
D gene: -
clone size: -
J gene: TRBJ2-7

CDR3 protein: CASSLASRGATEAFF
CDR3 DNA: TGTGCCAGCAGCTTAGCCTCCAGAGGGGCCACTGAAGCTTTCTTT
V gene: TRBV11-2
D gene: -
clone size: -
J gene: TRBJ1-1

CDR3 protein: CASSQETLAGSTDTQYF
CDR3 DNA: TGTGCCAGCAGCCAAGAGACACTAGCGGGAAGCACAGATACGCAGTATTTT
V gene: TRBV4-2
D gene: TRBD2
clone size: -
J gene: TRBJ2-3

CDR3 protein: CASSPPGQGYEQYF
CDR3 DNA: TGTGCCAGCTCACCCCCGGGACAGGGCTACGAGCAGTACTTC
V gene: TRBV18
D gene: TRBD1
clone size: -
J gene: TRBJ2-7

CDR3 protein: CASSYFGYSNEQFF
CDR3 DNA: TGTGCCAGCAGTTACTTTGGCTATTCCAATGAGCAGTTCTTC
V gene: TRBV6-5
D gene: -
clone size: -
J gene: TRBJ2-1

CDR3 protein: CASSLRQGGTGELFF
CDR3 DNA: TGTGCCAGCAGCTTACGACAGGGAGGCACCGGGGAGCTGTTTTTT
V gene: TRBV11-3
D gene: -
clone size: -
J gene: TRBJ2-2

CDR3 protein: CASSPLVGLAGGGTDTQYF
CDR3 DNA: TGTGCCAGCAGTCCCCTAGTAGGACTAGCGGGAGGTGGCACAGATACGCAGTATTTT
V gene: TRBV27
D gene: TRBD2
clone size: -
J gene: TRBJ2-3

CDR3 protein: CASSSRDRYQPQHF
CDR3 DNA: TGTGCCAGCAGTTCCCGGGACAGGTATCAGCCCCAGCATTTT
V gene: TRBV6-5
D gene: TRBD1
clone size: -
J gene: TRBJ1-5

CDR3 protein: CASSQDPGQVMYNEQFF
CDR3 DNA: TGCGCCAGCAGCCAAGACCCCGGACAGGTGATGTACAATGAGCAGTTCTTC
V gene: TRBV4-1
D gene: TRBD1
clone size: -
J gene: TRBJ2-1

CDR3 protein: CASSQPTSGTDTQYF
CDR3 DNA: TGTGCCAGCAGCCAGCCGACTAGCGGCACAGATACGCAGTATTTT
V gene: TRBV4-2
D gene: TRBD2
clone size: -
J gene: TRBJ2-3

CDR3 protein: CASSVDRNQPQHF
CDR3 DNA: TGCGCCAGCAGCGTCGACAGGAATCAGCCCCAGCATTTT
V gene: TRBV5-1
D gene: -
clone size: few
J gene: TRBJ1-5

CDR3 protein: CASSLGREFTDTQYF
CDR3 DNA: TGCGCCAGCAGCTTGGGGCGGGAGTTCACAGATACGCAGTATTTT
V gene: TRBV5-1
D gene: TRBD2
clone size: -
J gene: TRBJ2-3

CDR3 protein: CATSRQGPGSRYEQFF
CDR3 DNA: TGTGCCACCAGCAGACAGGGACCGGGATCCCGATACGAGCAGTTCTTC
V gene: TRBV15
D gene: -
clone size: -
J gene: TRBJ2-1

CDR3 protein: CASSTHPGTAPAEAFF
CDR3 DNA: TGTGCCAGCAGCACTCATCCCGGGACAGCCCCAGCTGAAGCTTTCTTT
V gene: TRBV7-8
D gene: TRBD1
clone size: -
J gene: TRBJ1-1

CDR3 protein: CASSLAGIPLTGTEAFF
CDR3 DNA: TGTGCCAGCAGCTTAGCAGGTATCCCTCTAACGGGGACTGAAGCTTTCTTT
V gene: TRBV7-8
D gene: -
clone size: -
J gene: TRBJ1-1

CDR3 protein: CASSLGLAGDGQETQYF
CDR3 DNA: TGCGCCAGCAGCTTGGGACTAGCGGGAGATGGGCAAGAGACCCAGTACTTC
V gene: TRBV5-1
D gene: TRBD2
clone size: -
J gene: TRBJ2-5

CDR3 protein: CASSPGVGNGDTGELFF
CDR3 DNA: TGTGCCAGCAGTCCAGGGGTAGGGAACGGGGACACCGGGGAGCTGTTTTTT
V gene: TRBV11-3
D gene: -
clone size: -
J gene: TRBJ2-2

CDR3 protein: CASSRSQNRFPFRGNEQFF
CDR3 DNA: TGTGCCAGTAGTCGATCACAAAACAGGTTCCCATTTAGGGGTAATGAGCAGTTCTTC
V gene: TRBV19
D gene: -
clone size: -
J gene: TRBJ2-1

CDR3 protein: CASSFRDTYEQYF
CDR3 DNA: TGTGCCAGCAGCTTTCGGGATACCTACGAGCAGTACTTC
V gene: TRBV7-8
D gene: -
clone size: -
J gene: TRBJ2-7

CDR3 protein: CASSSTDRGNIQYF
CDR3 DNA: TGTGCCAGCAGCTCAACGGACAGGGGTAACATTCAGTACTTC
V gene: TRBV7-9
D gene: TRBD1
clone size: -
J gene: TRBJ2-4

CDR3 protein: CASSQSEGSQETQYF
CDR3 DNA: TGTGCCAGCAGCCAATCCGAGGGCAGCCAAGAGACCCAGTACTTC
V gene: TRBV18
D gene: -
clone size: -
J gene: TRBJ2-5

CDR3 protein: CASSLGLAGVEDTQYF
CDR3 DNA: TGTGCCAGCAGCTTGGGACTAGCGGGAGTGGAAGATACGCAGTATTTT
V gene: TRBV5-4
D gene: TRBD2
clone size: -
J gene: TRBJ2-3